Shown below are 26 T cell receptor beta chains from a single sample sequenced in a study of CD8 T cells in Susac syndrome. The authors reverse transcribed 0.5 to 1 ug RNA with random hexamers. TCRdb reprocessed the immunoSEQ multiplex PCR reads via MiXCR and lists one record per CDR3 protein. Among about 240,000 distinct CDR3 sequences listed, about 95% were seen once. Sequenced material: CD4+ T cells from PBMCs. The receptors were sampled from a human donor with Susac syndrome.

The chain employs TRBV25-1 and TRBJ2-5; perhaps TRBD1 as D (5 bases). V was trimmed by 3 bases and J by 4 bases, leaving 9 bases between them. Germline CDR1 reads MGHDK; CDR2 reads SYGVNS. CDR3 size: 13 residues. The CDR3 DNA follows: TGTGCCAGCAGTGATCCAGGGCGAGAGACCCAGTACTTC. Its translation is CASSDPGRETQYF. The variable domain in full, with the rest retrieved from reference TRBV25-1 and TRBJ2-5, is EADIYQTPRYLVIGTGKKITLECSQTMGHDKMYWYQQDPGMELHLIHYSYGVNSTEKGDLSSESTVSRIRTEHFPLTLESARPSHTSQYLCASSDPGRETQYFGPGTRLLVL.

This chain links TRBV20-1 with TRBJ1-1; D call uncertain. The CDR3 has 16 amino acids. The germline V gene has CDR1 DFQATT and CDR2 SNEGSKA (reference sequence). Trimming removed 6 bases at V and 0 bases at J, with 20 bases between. The CDR3 DNA sequence: TGCAGTGCAAACTTGGGCGGACTGACGGTGAACACTGAAGCTTTCTTT. It translates to CSANLGGLTVNTEAFF.

The V gene is TRBV5-1, the J gene TRBJ1-2; no reliable D call. The CDR3 length is 13 residues. The ends were cut back, 0 bases at V and 4 bases at J, with 7 bases in the middle. In germline, CDR1 is SGHRS, CDR2 YFSETQ. The CDR3 DNA reads as TGCGCCAGCAGCTTGGGACGGCTCTATGGCTACACCTTC. Encoded protein: CASSLGRLYGYTF. Full variable domain (missing parts from reference TRBV5-1 and TRBJ1-2): KAGVTQTPRYLIKTRGQQVTLSCSPISGHRSVSWYQQTPGQGLQFLFEYFSETQRNKGNFPGRFSGRQFSNSRSEMNVSTLELGDSALYLCASSLGRLYGYTFGSGTRLTVV.

This clonotype has only one observation. The chain combines TRBV5-4 with TRBJ2-3; 7 positions match TRBD2. Germline CDR1 SGHNT, CDR2 YYREEE (reference sequence). This CDR3 region has 15 residues. Trimming at V came to 2 bases and at J to 6 bases, leaving 9 bases not matched to a gene. The DNA of the CDR3 is TGTGCCAGCAGCTTTCCTAGCGGAGTGGGGGATACGCAGTATTTT. The encoded protein is CASSFPSGVGDTQYF.

The gene calls are TRBV15 and TRBJ2-7, with TRBD2 matching 8 bases. The CDR3 length is 17 residues. From germline, CDR1 is LNHNV and CDR2 YYDKDF (reference sequence). The junction had 12 bases not matched to a gene; V was cut back by 0 bases and J by 5 bases. This chain's CDR3 is CATSREVWGTSMNEQYF. The CDR3, as DNA: TGTGCCACCAGCAGAGAGGTCTGGGGGACTAGTATGAACGAGCAGTACTTC.

This chain joins TRBV11-1 and TRBJ2-2; weak D call: TRBD2 (6 bases). Trimming left V 5 bases short and J 4 bases short, with 14 bases between. The CDR3 has 15 residues. From germline, CDR1 is SGHAT and CDR2 FQDESV (reference sequence). Here the CDR3 reads CASSRRSGTTGELFF. The CDR3 nucleotides read TGTGCCAGCAGCCGGCGTAGCGGAACCACCGGGGAGCTGTTTTTT.

The J gene is TRBJ2-1, the V gene TRBV12-3 or TRBV12-4; D might be TRBD2 (5 bases). The ends were cut back, 6 bases at V and 0 bases at J, with 12 bases in the middle. The CDR3 runs to 15 residues. The CDR3: CASRPGLLSYNEQFF. The CDR3 nucleotides are TGTGCCAGCAGACCAGGACTTCTCTCCTACAATGAGCAGTTCTTC.

The chain combines TRBV15 with TRBJ2-1, with a possible D match to TRBD2 (6 bases). CDR3 length equals 13 residues. V dropped 3 bases and J dropped 5 bases, with 8 bases sitting between them. In germline, CDR1 is LNHNV, CDR2 YYDKDF (reference sequence). Here the CDR3 reads CATSRGLNNEQFF. The CDR3 bases are TGTGCCACCAGCAGGGGACTGAACAATGAGCAGTTCTTC.

This chain connects TRBV15 to TRBJ1-1; D not resolved. The CDR3 sequence is 15 residues long. The V gene's germline CDR1 is LNHNV and CDR2 YYDKDF (reference sequence). The ends were cut back, 1 base at V and 4 bases at J, with 13 bases in the middle. The CDR3 DNA reads TGTGCCACCAGCAGAGGCAGGCCCGGGAGCACTGAAGCTTTCTTT. Translation: CATSRGRPGSTEAFF. The variable domain in full, completed from reference TRBV15 and TRBJ1-1, reads DAMVIQNPRYQVTQFGKPVTLSCSQTLNHNVMYWYQQKSSQAPKLLFHYYDKDFNNEADTPDNFQSRRPNTSFCFLDIRSPGLGDTAMYLCATSRGRPGSTEAFFGQGTRLTVV.

The V gene is TRBV28, the J gene TRBJ1-2; 8 nucleotides line up with TRBD1. CDR3 length: 13 residues. Germline CDR1 is MDHEN and CDR2 is SYDVKM. J was trimmed by 6 bases and V by 11 bases; bases with no gene match: 11. CDR3 DNA: TGTGCCGGCGTCAGACAGGGGATGCATGGCTACACCTTC. Protein: CAGVRQGMHGYTF.

In this sample, this clonotype turned up once. The V gene is TRBV5-1, the J gene TRBJ2-3; 7 positions agree with TRBD2. J lost 0 bases, V lost 2 bases, and 9 bases had no gene match. The CDR3 length is 17 residues. Germline V lookup: CDR1 SGHRS, CDR2 YFSETQ. Here the CDR3 reads CASSFLSGNPSTDTQYF. CDR3 DNA sequence: TGCGCCAGCAGCTTCCTAAGCGGGAACCCTAGCACAGATACGCAGTATTTT.

V is TRBV5-4 and J is TRBJ2-7, with TRBD2 identical over 10 bases. Per the germline V gene, CDR1 is SGHNT and CDR2 is YYREEE (reference sequence). The CDR3 consists of 15 residues. V shed 4 bases, J shed 0 bases, and the junction held 4 bases outside the gene matches. CDR3 nucleotide sequence: TGTGCCAGCAGCCCCGGGACTAGCGCCTCCTACGAGCAGTACTTC. Translated: CASSPGTSASYEQYF.

This chain uses TRBV29-1 with TRBJ2-1; perhaps TRBD2 as D (6 bases). CDR1 and CDR2 from the germline V gene are SQVTM and ANQGSEA. The CDR3 is 15 amino acids. Trimming removed 4 bases at V and 3 bases at J, with 16 bases between. The CDR3 region has the DNA TGCAGCGTTGGGGCTAGCGCGCGTTTCTACAATGAGCAGTTCTTC. Translating gives CSVGASARFYNEQFF.

This chain links TRBV11-1 with TRBJ2-3, with 8 bases that match TRBD2. Germline V gene sequence: CDR1 SGHAT, CDR2 FQDESV (reference sequence). CDR3 length: 20 residues. V trimming: 4 bases; J trimming: 2 bases; junction bases outside the gene matches: 20. As DNA, the CDR3 is TGTGCCAGCAGCTCACAACCGGGACGTCCTACCGGGGGGGACACAGATACGCAGTATTTT. As protein: CASSSQPGRPTGGDTDTQYF.

CDR3 sequence reads: CASSVVPGLAGGETQYF. In DNA, the CDR3 is TGTGCCAGCAGCGTAGTTCCAGGGCTAGCGGGAGGAGAGACCCAGTACTTC. This chain uses TRBV9 with TRBJ2-5; 11 bases map to TRBD2. Germline V gives CDR1 SGDLS, CDR2 YYNGEE. This CDR3 region has 17 residues. The junction had 8 bases not matched to a gene; V was cut back by 0 bases and J by 4 bases.

This chain connects TRBV21-1 to TRBJ1-1. TRBV21-1 is a documented pseudogene. The CDR3 extends over 15 amino acids. The CDR3: CASSKALERNTEAFF. CDR3 nucleotide sequence: TGTGCCAGCAGCAAAGCGCTCGAAAGGAACACTGAAGCTTTCTTT.

This chain links TRBV12-3 or TRBV12-4 with TRBJ2-2; D is possibly TRBD2 (6 bases). This CDR3 has 15 amino acids. V lost 6 bases and J lost 5, with 16 bases in between. CDR3 protein: CASSLGLFGTGELFF. The CDR3 region has the DNA TGTGCCAGCAGCCTGGGACTCTTCGGGACCGGGGAGCTGTTTTTT.

The chain carries TRBV20-1 and TRBJ1-5, with 11 bases that match TRBD1. The germline CDR1 and CDR2 sequences are DFQATT and SNEGSKA (reference sequence). The CDR3 loop spans 14 amino acids. Trimming at V came to 7 bases and at J to 6 bases, leaving 8 bases not matched to a gene. Here the CDR3 reads CSGRTGGEGQPQHF. Here the CDR3 DNA reads TGCAGTGGCAGGACAGGGGGCGAGGGTCAGCCCCAGCATTTT.

The chain employs TRBV19 and TRBJ1-2; TRBD1 is a possible D gene (6 bases). The CDR3 sequence is 17 residues long. Per germline, CDR1 LNHDA and CDR2 SQIVND (reference sequence). Trimming pared 5 bases from V and 0 bases from J, leaving 19 bases between. The CDR3 here is CASSPITPDSSNYGYTF. CDR3 DNA: TGTGCCAGTAGTCCAATTACTCCGGACAGCTCTAACTATGGCTACACCTTC.

The chain carries TRBV14 and TRBJ1-2; 7 nucleotides agree with TRBD1. This CDR3 is built from 16 residues. CDR1 and CDR2 (germline): SGHDN, FVKESK. The V gene end was trimmed by 0 bases and the J gene end by 5 bases; junction bases not matched to a gene: 9. CDR3 residues: CASSQEGRGDLYGYTF. CDR3 sequence (DNA): TGTGCCAGCAGCCAAGAAGGCAGGGGGGATTTGTATGGCTACACCTTC.

This chain joins TRBV5-1 and TRBJ2-7, with D perhaps given as TRBD1 or TRBD2 (5 bases each). Deletions cut 2 bases from V and 3 bases from J, with 9 bases between. Germline V gene data show CDR1 as SGHRS and CDR2 as YFSETQ. This CDR3 has 13 amino acids. DNA of the CDR3: TGCGCCAGCAGCTTCCGGGACGGCTACGAGCAGTACTTC. Translating it yields CASSFRDGYEQYF.

The chain recombines TRBV25-1 with TRBJ2-1; D not resolved. Trimming removed 1 base at V and 10 bases at J, with 5 bases between. CDR3 length: 11 residues. Germline-derived CDR1 and CDR2 are MGHDK and SYGVNS. CDR3 amino acids: CASSELVEQFF. CDR3 bases: TGTGCCAGCAGTGAATTGGTGGAGCAGTTCTTC.

This chain connects TRBV21-1 to TRBJ1-1; the table calls TRBD1, which could not be checked here. TRBV21-1 is described as a pseudogene. This CDR3 region has 14 residues. The CDR3 DNA reads as TGTGCCAGCAAGGAAACGGGGGCTAACACTGAAGCTTTCTTT. The encoded protein is CASKETGANTEAFF.

This clonotype occurred once. This chain links TRBV27 with TRBJ2-7; TRBD1 matches at 11 bases. The CDR3 is 16 residues long. Germline CDR1 is MNHEY and CDR2 is SMNVEV (reference sequence). The V and J ends lost 5 bases and 0 bases, in that order; junction bases with no gene match: 6. CDR3 region: CASSRQGTGGSYEQYF. The CDR3 coding sequence is TGTGCCAGCAGTCGACAGGGGACAGGGGGCTCCTACGAGCAGTACTTC.

V is TRBV4-1 and J is TRBJ1-1; the D is unclear. The CDR3 consists of 11 residues. Trimming stripped 4 bases from V and 9 bases from J, with 9 bases between. Germline assignment: CDR1 MGHRA and CDR2 YSYEKL. The CDR3 spells CASSLHGKAFF. In DNA, the CDR3 is TGCGCCAGCAGCCTACATGGTAAAGCTTTCTTT.

The rearrangement joins TRBV29-1 to TRBJ2-7, with 9 bases fitting TRBD1. The CDR3 sequence is 19 residues long. The germline CDR1 and CDR2 sequences are SQVTM and ANQGSEA. Germline trimming cut 6 bases from V and 7 bases from J; bases unmatched to any gene: 28. The CDR3 nucleotides are TGCAGCGTATTACCGGGACAGGGTTTCTTACCCCTATCTAGTGGAGAGCAGTACTTC. Translated: CSVLPGQGFLPLSSGEQYF.